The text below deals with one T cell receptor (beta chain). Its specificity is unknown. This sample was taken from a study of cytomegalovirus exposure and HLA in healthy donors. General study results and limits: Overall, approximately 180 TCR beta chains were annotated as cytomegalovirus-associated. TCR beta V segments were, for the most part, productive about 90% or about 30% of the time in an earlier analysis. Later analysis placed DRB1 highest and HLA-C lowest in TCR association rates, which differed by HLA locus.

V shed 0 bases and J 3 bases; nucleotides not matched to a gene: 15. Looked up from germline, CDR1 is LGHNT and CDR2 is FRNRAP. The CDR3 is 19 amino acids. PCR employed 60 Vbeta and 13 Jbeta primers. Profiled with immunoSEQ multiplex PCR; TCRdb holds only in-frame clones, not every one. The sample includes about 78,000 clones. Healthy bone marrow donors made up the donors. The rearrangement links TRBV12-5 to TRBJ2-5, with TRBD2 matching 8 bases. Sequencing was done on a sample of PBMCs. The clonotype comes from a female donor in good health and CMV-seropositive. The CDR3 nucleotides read TGTGCTAGTGGTTTGGTACGCGGGTTAGCGGGGTTTAAAAAAGAGACCCAGTACTTC. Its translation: CASGLVRGLAGFKKETQYF.